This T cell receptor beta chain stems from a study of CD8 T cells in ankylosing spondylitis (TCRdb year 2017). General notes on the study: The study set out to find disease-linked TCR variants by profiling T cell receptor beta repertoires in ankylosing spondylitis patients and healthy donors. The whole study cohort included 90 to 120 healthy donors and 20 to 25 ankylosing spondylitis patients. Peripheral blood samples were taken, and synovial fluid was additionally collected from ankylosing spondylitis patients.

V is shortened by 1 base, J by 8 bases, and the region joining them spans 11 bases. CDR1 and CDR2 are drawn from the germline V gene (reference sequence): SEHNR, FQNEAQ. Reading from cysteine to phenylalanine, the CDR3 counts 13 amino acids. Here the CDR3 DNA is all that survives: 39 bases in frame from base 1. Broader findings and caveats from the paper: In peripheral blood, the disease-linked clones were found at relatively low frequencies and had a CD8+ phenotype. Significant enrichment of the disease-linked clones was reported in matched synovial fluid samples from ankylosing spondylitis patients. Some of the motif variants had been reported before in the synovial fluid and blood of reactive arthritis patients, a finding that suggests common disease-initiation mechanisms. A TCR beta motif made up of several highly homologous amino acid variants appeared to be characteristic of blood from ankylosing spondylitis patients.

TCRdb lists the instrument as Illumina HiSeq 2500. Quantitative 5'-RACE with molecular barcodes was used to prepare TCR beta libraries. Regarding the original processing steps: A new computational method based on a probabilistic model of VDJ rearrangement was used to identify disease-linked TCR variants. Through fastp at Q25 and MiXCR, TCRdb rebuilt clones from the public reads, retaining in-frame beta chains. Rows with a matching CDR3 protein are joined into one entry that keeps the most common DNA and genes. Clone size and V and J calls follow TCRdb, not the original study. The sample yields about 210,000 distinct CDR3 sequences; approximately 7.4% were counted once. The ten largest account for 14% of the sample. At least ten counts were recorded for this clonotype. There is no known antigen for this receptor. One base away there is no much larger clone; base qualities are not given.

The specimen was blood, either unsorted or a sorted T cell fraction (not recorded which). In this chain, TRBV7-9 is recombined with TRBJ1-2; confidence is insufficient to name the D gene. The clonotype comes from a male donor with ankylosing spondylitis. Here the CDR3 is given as CASSLGAGNGYTF. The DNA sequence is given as TGTGCCAGCAGCTTAGGGGCTGGGAACGGCTACACCTTC.